What follows is one TCR beta chain and its context. This record belongs to a study of blood T cell repertoires in COVID-19. Here immunoSEQ multiplex PCR was the method, and the copy in TCRdb shows in-frame clones only, minus some. The profile shows approximately 210,000 clones, around 80% of them singletons. Germline lookup yields CDR1 LGHDT and CDR2 YNNKEL (reference sequence). V gave up 1 base and J gave up 4 bases; unmatched junction bases: 4. CDR3 length: 15 amino acids. This receptor was taken from a human donor in a cohort sampled during active COVID-19. Source material: peripheral blood. The J gene is TRBJ1-5, the V gene TRBV3-1 (or the pseudogene TRBV3-2); 7 bases match TRBD1. CDR3 in amino acids: CASSQGGQANQPQHF. The CDR3 DNA follows: TGTGCCAGCAGCCAAGGCGGACAGGCAAATCAGCCCCAGCATTTT.